This T cell receptor (beta chain) derives from a study of blood T cell repertoires in COVID-19. Study summary: Both acute and convalescent COVID-19 samples were obtained from the United States, Italy and Spain. T cells, B-cell-depleted T cells, or PBMCs provided the cDNA or gDNA that served as material.

During active infection, Seattle patients enrolled and were then monitored through disease. The table came from immunoSEQ multiplex PCR; TCRdb's copy has only in-frame clones and leaves some out. The sample comprises 50,000 to 60,000 clones, around 90% of which are singletons, and under 4% rests with the top ten. The V segment lost 4 bases and the J segment 4 bases; nucleotides outside the gene matches: 2. The CDR3 contains 15 residues. Germline values: CDR1 LGHDT, CDR2 YNNKEL (reference sequence). This clone has only one observation. The rearrangement links TRBV3-1 (or the pseudogene TRBV3-2) to TRBJ2-1; 12 bases are shared with TRBD2. The receptor was derived from a man aged 40-50 years with COVID-19, enrolled during active disease. Source material: peripheral blood. CDR3 protein: CASSPSGGAYNEQFF. The CDR3 DNA is TGTGCCAGCAGCCCTAGCGGGGGGGCTTACAATGAGCAGTTCTTC.